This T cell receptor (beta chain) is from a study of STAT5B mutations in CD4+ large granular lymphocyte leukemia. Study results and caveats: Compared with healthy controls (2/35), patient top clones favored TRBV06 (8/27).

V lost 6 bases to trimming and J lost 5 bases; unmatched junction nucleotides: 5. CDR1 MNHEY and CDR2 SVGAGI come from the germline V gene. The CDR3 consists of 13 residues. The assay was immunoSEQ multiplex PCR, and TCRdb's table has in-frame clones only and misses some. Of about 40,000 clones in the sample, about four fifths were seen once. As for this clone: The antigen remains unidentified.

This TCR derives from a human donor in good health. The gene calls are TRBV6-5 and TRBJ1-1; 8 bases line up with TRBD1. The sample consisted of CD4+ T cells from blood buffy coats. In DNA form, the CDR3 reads TGTGCCAGCAGAAGACAGGGGTTGACTGAAGCTTTCTTT. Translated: CASRRQGLTEAFF.